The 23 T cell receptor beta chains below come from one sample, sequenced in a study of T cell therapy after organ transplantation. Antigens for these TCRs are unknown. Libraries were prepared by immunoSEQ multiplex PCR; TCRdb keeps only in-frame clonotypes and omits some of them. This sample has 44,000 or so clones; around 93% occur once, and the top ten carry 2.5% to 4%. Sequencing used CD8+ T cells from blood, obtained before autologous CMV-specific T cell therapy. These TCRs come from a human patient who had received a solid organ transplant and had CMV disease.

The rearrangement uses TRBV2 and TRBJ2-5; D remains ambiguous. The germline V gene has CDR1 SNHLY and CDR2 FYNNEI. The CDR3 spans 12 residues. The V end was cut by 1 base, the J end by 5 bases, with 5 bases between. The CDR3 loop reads CASSEGFETQYF. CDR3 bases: TGTGCCAGCAGTGAAGGGTTTGAGACCCAGTACTTC.

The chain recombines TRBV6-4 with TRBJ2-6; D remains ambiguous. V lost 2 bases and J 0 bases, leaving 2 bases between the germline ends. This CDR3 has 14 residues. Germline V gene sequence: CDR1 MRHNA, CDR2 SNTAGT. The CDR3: CASSDNSGANVLTF. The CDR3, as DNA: TGTGCCAGCAGTGACAACTCTGGGGCCAACGTCCTGACTTTC.

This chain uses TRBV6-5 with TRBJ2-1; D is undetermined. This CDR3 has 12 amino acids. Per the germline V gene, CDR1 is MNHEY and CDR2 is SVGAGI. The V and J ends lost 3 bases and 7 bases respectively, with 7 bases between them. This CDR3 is CASSYNPNEQFF. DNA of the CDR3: TGTGCCAGCAGTTATAACCCAAATGAGCAGTTCTTC.

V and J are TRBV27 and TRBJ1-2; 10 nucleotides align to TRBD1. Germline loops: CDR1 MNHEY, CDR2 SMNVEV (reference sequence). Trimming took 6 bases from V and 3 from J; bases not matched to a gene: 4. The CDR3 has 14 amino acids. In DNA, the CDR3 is TGTGCCAGCAGCCAGACAGGGGGCGACTATGGCTACACCTTC. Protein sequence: CASSQTGGDYGYTF.

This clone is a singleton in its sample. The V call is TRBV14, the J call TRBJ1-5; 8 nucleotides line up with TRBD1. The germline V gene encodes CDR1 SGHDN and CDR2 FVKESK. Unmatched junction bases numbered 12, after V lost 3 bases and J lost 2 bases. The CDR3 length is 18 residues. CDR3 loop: CASSQGTGPVQGNQPQHF. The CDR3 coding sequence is TGTGCCAGCAGCCAGGGGACAGGCCCCGTACAAGGCAATCAGCCCCAGCATTTT. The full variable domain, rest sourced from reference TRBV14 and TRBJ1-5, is EAGVTQFPSHSVIEKGQTVTLRCDPISGHDNLYWYRRVMGKEIKFLLHFVKESKQDESGMPNNRFLAERTGGTYSTLKVQPAELEDSGVYFCASSQGTGPVQGNQPQHFGDGTRLSIL.

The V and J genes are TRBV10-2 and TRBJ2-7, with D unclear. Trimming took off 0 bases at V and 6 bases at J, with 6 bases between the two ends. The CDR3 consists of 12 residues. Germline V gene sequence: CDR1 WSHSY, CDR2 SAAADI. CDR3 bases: TGCGCCAGCAGTGAGTCGTTCGGCGAGCAGTACTTC. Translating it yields CASSESFGEQYF.

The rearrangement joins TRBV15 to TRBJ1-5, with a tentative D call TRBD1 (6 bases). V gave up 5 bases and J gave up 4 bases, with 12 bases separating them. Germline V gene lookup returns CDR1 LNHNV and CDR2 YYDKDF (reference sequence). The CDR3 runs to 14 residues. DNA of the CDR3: TGTGCCACCAGCCGACAGGACCTGAATCAGCCCCAGCATTTT. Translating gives CATSRQDLNQPQHF.

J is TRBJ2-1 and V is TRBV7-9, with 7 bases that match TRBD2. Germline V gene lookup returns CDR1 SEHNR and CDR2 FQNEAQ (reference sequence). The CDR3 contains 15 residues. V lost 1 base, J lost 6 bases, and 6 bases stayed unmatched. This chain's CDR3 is CASSLGGGPANEQFF. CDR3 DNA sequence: TGTGCCAGCAGCTTAGGGGGAGGGCCCGCCAATGAGCAGTTCTTC.

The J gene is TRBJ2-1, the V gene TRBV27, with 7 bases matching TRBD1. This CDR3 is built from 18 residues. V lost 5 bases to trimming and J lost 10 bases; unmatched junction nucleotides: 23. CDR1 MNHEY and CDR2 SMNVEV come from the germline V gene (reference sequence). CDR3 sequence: CASSPSFGDSAGVTEQFF. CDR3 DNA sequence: TGTGCCAGCAGTCCTTCCTTCGGGGACAGCGCCGGGGTTACGGAGCAGTTCTTC.

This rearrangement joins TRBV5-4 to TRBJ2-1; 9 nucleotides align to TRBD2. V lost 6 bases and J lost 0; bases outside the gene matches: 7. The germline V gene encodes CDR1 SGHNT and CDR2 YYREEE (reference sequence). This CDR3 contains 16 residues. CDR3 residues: CASKPSSGSSYNEQFF. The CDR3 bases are TGTGCCAGCAAACCCAGTAGCGGGAGCTCCTACAATGAGCAGTTCTTC.

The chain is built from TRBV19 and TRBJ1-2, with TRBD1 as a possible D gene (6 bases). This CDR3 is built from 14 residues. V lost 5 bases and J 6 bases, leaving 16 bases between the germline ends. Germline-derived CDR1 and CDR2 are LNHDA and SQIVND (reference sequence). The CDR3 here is CASSVGAQMDGYTF. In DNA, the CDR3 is TGTGCCAGTAGTGTGGGGGCGCAGATGGATGGCTACACCTTC.

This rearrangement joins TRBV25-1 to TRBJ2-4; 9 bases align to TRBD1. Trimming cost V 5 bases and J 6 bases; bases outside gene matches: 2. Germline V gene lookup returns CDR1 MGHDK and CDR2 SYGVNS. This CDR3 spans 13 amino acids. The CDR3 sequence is CASSWGQGNIQYF. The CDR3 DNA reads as TGTGCCAGCAGTTGGGGACAGGGAAACATTCAGTACTTC.

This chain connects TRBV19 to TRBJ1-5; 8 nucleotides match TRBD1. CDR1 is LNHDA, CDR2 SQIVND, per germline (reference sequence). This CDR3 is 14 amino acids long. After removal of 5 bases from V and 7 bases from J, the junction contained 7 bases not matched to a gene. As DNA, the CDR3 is TGTGCCAGTAGTCCCGGACAGGGCGGACAGCCCCAGCATTTT. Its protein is CASSPGQGGQPQHF.

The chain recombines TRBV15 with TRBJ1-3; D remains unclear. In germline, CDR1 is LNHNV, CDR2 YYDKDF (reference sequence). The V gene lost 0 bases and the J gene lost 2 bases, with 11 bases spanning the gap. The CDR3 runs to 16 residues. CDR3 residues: CATSRDQGSAGNTIYF. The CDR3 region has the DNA TGTGCCACCAGCAGAGATCAAGGGTCCGCTGGAAACACCATATATTTT.

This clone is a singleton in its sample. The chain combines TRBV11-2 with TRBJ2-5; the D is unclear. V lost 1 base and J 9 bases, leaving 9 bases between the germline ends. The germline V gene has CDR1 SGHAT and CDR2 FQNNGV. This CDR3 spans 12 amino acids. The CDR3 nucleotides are TGTGCCAGCAGCTTAGCATCAGTGCCCCAGTACTTC. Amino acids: CASSLASVPQYF.

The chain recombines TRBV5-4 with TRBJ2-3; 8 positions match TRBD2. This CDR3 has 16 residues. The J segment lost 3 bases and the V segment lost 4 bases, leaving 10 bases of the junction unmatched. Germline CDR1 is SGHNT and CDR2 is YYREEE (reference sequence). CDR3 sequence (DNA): TGTGCCAGCAGCCCGGCAGGTCCGGGAGGGACAGATACGCAGTATTTT. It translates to CASSPAGPGGTDTQYF.

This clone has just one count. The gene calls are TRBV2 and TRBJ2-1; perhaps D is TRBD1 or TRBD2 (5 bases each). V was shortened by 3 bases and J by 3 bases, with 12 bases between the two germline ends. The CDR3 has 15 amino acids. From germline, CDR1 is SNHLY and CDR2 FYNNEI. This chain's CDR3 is CASSEGDRSYNEQFF. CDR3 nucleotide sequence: TGTGCCAGCAGTGAGGGAGACAGAAGCTACAATGAGCAGTTCTTC. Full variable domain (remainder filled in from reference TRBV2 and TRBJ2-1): EPEVTQTPSHQVTQMGQEVILRCVPISNHLYFYWYRQILGQKVEFLVSFYNNEISEKSEIFDDQFSVERPDGSNFTLKIRSTKLEDSAMYFCASSEGDRSYNEQFFGPGTRLTVL.

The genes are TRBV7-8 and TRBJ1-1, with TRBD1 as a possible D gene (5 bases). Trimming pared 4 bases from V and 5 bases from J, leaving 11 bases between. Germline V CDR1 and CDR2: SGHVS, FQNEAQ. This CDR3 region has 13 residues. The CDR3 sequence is CASSWGLRTEAFF. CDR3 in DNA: TGTGCCAGCAGCTGGGGACTCAGGACTGAAGCTTTCTTT.

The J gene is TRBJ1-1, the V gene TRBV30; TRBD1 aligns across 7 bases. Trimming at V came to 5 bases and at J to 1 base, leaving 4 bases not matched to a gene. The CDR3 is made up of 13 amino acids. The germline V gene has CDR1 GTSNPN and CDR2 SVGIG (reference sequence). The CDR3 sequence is CAWGTVQNTEAFF. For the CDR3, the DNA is TGTGCCTGGGGGACAGTACAGAACACTGAAGCTTTCTTT.

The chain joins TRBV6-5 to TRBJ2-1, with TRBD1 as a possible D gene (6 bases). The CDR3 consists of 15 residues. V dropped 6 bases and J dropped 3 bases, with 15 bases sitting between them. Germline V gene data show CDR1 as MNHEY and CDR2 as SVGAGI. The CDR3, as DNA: TGTGCCAGCAGCCAAGGACAGACCCTCTACAATGAGCAGTTCTTC. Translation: CASSQGQTLYNEQFF.

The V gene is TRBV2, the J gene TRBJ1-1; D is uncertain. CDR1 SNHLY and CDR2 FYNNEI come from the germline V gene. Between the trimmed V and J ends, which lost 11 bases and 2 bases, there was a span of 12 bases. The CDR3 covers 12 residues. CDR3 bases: TGTGCCCATCTATTACTCAACACTGAAGCTTTCTTT. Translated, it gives CAHLLLNTEAFF.

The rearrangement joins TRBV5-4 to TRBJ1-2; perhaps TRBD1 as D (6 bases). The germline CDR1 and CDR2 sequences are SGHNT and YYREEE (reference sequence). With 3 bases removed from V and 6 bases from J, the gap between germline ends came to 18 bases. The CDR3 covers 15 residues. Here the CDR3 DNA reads TGTGCCAGCAGCTGGACAGCCATCGTGGAAGATGGCTACACCTTC. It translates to CASSWTAIVEDGYTF.

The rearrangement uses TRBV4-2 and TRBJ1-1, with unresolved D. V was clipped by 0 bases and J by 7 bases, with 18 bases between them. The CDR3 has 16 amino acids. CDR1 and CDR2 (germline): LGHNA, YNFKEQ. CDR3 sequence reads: CASSQESEESRGEAFF. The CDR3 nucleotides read TGTGCCAGCAGCCAAGAATCAGAGGAGTCACGGGGTGAAGCTTTCTTT.